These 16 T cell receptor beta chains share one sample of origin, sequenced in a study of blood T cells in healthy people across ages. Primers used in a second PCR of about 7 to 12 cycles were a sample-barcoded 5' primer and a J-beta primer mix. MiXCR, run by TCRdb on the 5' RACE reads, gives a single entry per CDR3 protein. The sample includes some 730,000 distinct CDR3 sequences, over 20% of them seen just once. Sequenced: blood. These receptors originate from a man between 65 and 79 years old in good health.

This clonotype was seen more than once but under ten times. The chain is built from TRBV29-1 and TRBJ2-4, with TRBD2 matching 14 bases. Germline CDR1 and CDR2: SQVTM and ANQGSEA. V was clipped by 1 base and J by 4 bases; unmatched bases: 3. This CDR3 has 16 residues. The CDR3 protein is CSVEGRTSGRKNIQYF. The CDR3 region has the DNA TGCAGCGTTGAAGGCAGGACTAGCGGGAGGAAAAACATTCAGTACTTC.

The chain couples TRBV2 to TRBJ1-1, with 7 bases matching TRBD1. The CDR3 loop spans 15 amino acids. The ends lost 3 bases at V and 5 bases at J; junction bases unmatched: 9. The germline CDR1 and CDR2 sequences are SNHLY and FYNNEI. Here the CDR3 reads CASSEGWRGRTEAFF. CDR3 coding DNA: TGTGCCAGCAGTGAGGGTTGGAGGGGGCGAACTGAAGCTTTCTTT.

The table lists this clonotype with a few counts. CDR3 sequence: CASSRYTGGWYEQYF. The CDR3 bases are TGTGCCAGCAGCAGATACACAGGGGGCTGGTACGAGCAGTACTTC. The chain uses TRBV6-5 and TRBJ2-5; 9 bases fit TRBD1. The J call may be incorrect, as the DNA end agrees better with TRBJ2-7. Germline CDR1 reads MNHEY; CDR2 reads SVGAGI. This CDR3 contains 15 residues.

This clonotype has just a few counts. The CDR3, as DNA: TGTGCCATCAGTGAGTGGGAGGTCCCCCCCGGGGCCAACGTCCTGACTTTC. The encoded protein is CAISEWEVPPGANVLTF. This chain joins TRBV10-3 and TRBJ2-6, with D perhaps matching TRBD2 (6 bases). Per the germline V gene, CDR1 is ENHRY and CDR2 is SYGVKD. V was cut by 1 base and J by 4 bases, with 14 bases left in between. The CDR3 spans 17 residues.

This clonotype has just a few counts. In nucleotides, the CDR3 is TGCGCCAGCAGTGAGCCCTCGCGAGCCTATGGCTACACCTTC. Its translation is CASSEPSRAYGYTF. The chain couples TRBV10-2 to TRBJ1-2; D gene ambiguous. This CDR3 spans 14 amino acids. The ends were cut back, 2 bases at V and 4 bases at J, with 11 bases in the middle. The germline V gene has CDR1 WSHSY and CDR2 SAAADI.

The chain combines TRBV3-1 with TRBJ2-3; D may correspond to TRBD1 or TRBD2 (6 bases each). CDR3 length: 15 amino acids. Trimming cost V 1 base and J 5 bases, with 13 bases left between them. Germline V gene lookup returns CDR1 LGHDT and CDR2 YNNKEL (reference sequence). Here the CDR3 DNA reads TGTGCCAGCAGCCAAGCTCTAGGGGGGAGAGATACGCAGTATTTT. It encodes CASSQALGGRDTQYF.

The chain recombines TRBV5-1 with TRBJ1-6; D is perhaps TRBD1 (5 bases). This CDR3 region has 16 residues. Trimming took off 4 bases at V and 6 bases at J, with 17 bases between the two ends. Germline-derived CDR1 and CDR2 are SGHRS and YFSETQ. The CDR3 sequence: CASSAGGTPGNSPLHF. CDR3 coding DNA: TGCGCCAGCAGCGCAGGAGGGACTCCTGGTAATTCACCCCTCCACTTT.

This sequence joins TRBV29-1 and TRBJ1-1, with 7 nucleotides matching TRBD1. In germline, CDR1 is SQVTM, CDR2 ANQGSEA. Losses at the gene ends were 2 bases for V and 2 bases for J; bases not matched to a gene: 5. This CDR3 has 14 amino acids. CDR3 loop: CSVERGPTNTEAFF. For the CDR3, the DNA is TGCAGCGTTGAAAGGGGGCCCACAAACACTGAAGCTTTCTTT.

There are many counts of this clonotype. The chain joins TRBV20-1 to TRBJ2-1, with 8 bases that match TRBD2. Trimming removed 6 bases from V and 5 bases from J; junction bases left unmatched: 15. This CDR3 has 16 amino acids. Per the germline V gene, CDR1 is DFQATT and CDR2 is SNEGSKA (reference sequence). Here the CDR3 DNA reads TGCAGTGCCCATAAAATGGGACTAGGTTCCCACAATGAGCAGTTCTTC. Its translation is CSAHKMGLGSHNEQFF.

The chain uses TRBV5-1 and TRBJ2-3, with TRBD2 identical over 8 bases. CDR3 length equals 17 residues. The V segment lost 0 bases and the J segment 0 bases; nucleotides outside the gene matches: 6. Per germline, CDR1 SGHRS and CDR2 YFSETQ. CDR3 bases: TGCGCCAGCAGCTTGGCTAGCGGGTTGACTAGCACAGATACGCAGTATTTT. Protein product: CASSLASGLTSTDTQYF.

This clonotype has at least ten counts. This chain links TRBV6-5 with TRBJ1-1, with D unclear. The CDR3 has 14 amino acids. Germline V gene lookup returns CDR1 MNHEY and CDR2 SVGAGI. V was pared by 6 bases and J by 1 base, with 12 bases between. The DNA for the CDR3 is TGTGCCAGCAGCCCCCGGGAAGAGAACACTGAAGCTTTCTTT. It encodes CASSPREENTEAFF.

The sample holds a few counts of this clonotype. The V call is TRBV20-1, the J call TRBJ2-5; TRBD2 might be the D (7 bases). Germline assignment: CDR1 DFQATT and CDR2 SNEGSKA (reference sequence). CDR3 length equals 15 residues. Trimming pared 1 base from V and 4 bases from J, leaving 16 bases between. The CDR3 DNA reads TGCAGTGCTAGAGTTGCGGGGGCATGGGCAGAGACCCAGTACTTC. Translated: CSARVAGAWAETQYF.

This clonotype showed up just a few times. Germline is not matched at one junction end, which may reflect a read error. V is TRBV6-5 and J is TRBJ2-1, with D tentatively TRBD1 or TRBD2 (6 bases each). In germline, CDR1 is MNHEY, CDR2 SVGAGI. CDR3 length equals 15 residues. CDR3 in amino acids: CANSYNRRGYNEQFF. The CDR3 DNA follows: TGTGCCAACAGTTACAATAGGAGGGGGTACAATGAGCAGTTCTTC.

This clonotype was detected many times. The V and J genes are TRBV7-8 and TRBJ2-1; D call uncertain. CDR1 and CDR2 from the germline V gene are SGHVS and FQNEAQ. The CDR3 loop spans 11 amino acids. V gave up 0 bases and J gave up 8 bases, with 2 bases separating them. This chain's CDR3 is CASSLAHEQFF. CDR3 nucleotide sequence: TGTGCCAGCAGCTTAGCCCATGAGCAGTTCTTC.

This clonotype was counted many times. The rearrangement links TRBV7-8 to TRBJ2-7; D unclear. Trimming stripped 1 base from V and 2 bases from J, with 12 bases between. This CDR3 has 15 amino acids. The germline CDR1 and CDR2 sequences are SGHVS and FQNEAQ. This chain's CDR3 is CASSLDLYKAYEQYV. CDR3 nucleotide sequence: TGTGCCAGCAGCTTAGACCTCTATAAAGCCTACGAGCAGTACGTC.

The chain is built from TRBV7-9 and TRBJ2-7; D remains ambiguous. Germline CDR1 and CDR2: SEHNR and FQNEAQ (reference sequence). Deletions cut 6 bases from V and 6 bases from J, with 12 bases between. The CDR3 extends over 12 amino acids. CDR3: CASRSLGPEQYF. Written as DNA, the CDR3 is TGTGCCAGCAGATCCCTAGGCCCCGAGCAGTACTTC. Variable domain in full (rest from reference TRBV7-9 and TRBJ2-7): DTGVSQNPRHKITKRGQNVTFRCDPISEHNRLYWYRQTLGQGPEFLTYFQNEAQLEKSRLLSDRFSAERPKGSFSTLEIQRTEQGDSAMYLCASRSLGPEQYFGPGTRLTVT.